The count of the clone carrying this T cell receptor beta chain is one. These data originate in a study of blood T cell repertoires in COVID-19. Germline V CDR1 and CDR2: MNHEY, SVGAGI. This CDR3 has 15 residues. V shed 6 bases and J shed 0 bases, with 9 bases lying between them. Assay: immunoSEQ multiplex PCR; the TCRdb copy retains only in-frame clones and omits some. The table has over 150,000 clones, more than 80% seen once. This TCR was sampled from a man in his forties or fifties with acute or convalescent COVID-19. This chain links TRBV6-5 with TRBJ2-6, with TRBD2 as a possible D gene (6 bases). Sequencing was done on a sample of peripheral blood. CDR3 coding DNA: TGTGCCAGCAGGACCGGGAGCTCTGGGGCCAACGTCCTGACTTTC. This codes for CASRTGSSGANVLTF.